One and the same sample provided the 10 T cell receptor beta chains below, sequenced in a study of identical twins. TCRdb re-derived calls from the 5' RACE reads in MiXCR, one entry per CDR3 protein. Here the sample spans some 560,000 distinct CDR3 sequences, 9.6% being singletons. This sample was shared with a second study, whose subject was yellow fever vaccine responses in identical twins.

Sequenced material: PBMCs. These receptors came from a woman under 30 in good health.

This clonotype was observed many times. This chain links TRBV12-3 or TRBV12-4 with TRBJ2-3, with D perhaps assigned TRBD1 or TRBD2 (5 bases each). V lost 5 bases, J lost 2 bases, and 14 bases lay in between. The CDR3 sequence is 15 residues long. CDR3 amino acids: CASSPGALSTDTQYF. CDR3 nucleotide sequence: TGTGCCAGCAGTCCCGGGGCCCTTTCCACAGATACGCAGTATTTT.

V and J are TRBV11-2 and TRBJ2-3, with 7 positions matching TRBD1. The CDR3 runs 19 residues. The trim removed 0 bases at V and 6 bases at J, leaving 18 bases unmatched. Germline V gene sequence: CDR1 SGHAT, CDR2 FQNNGV. CDR3 residues: CASSLDGRLVGTRGDTQYF. In DNA, the CDR3 is TGTGCCAGCAGCTTAGATGGGCGCCTCGTCGGTACCAGGGGGGATACGCAGTATTTT.

In its sample, this clonotype was seen many times. The chain combines TRBV10-3 with TRBJ2-6; either TRBD1 or TRBD2 may supply D (5 bases each). The CDR3 loop spans 16 amino acids. The ends were cut back, 2 bases at V and 0 bases at J, with 8 bases in the middle. The germline gives CDR1 ENHRY, CDR2 SYGVKD. Here the CDR3 DNA reads TGTGCCATCAGTGAGGGGGGTAGCTCTGGGGCCAACGTCCTGACTTTC. Translated: CAISEGGSSGANVLTF.

This clonotype was seen repeatedly, ten times or more. The CDR3: CASSHGPDSDSYEQYF. CDR3 bases: TGTGCCAGCAGCCATGGGCCGGATAGCGACTCCTACGAGCAGTACTTC. This rearrangement joins TRBV14 to TRBJ2-7, with a weak D call TRBD2 (5 bases). Germline lookup yields CDR1 SGHDN and CDR2 FVKESK. V was trimmed by 3 bases and J by 0 bases, leaving 15 bases between them. CDR3 length: 16 residues.

This clonotype was seen a few times. V usage is TRBV4-2 and J usage is TRBJ2-5, with D perhaps TRBD1 or TRBD2 (6 bases each). Trimming removed 0 bases at V and 0 bases at J, with 8 bases between. The length of the CDR3 is 15 residues. Germline V gene lookup returns CDR1 LGHNA and CDR2 YNFKEQ. CDR3 amino acids: CASSQDRGDQETQYF. CDR3 in DNA: TGTGCCAGCAGCCAAGATAGGGGGGACCAAGAGACCCAGTACTTC.

This clonotype was detected a few times. The V call is TRBV7-9, the J call TRBJ2-1; 8 positions match TRBD2. The CDR3 has 14 amino acids. V gave up 5 bases and J gave up 8 bases; unmatched junction bases: 8. The germline gives CDR1 SEHNR, CDR2 FQNEAQ (reference sequence). CDR3 nucleotides: TGTGCCAGCAGCAGCGGGAGAGGCATCCATGAGCAGTTCTTC. It yields the protein CASSSGRGIHEQFF.

This clonotype was recorded only once. V is TRBV7-9 and J is TRBJ2-3; maybe TRBD2 (6 bases). The germline gives CDR1 SEHNR, CDR2 FQNEAQ (reference sequence). The V gene lost 6 bases and the J gene lost 6 bases, with 19 bases spanning the gap. The CDR3 has 15 amino acids. The CDR3 DNA reads TGTGCCAGCAGTTCCCGGGACTCCCAAGGGGATACGCAGTATTTT. Residues: CASSSRDSQGDTQYF.

V usage is TRBV20-1 and J usage is TRBJ2-7; 10 bases are a match to TRBD2. The J segment lost 6 bases and the V segment lost 0 bases, leaving 8 bases of the junction unmatched. Per germline, CDR1 DFQATT and CDR2 SNEGSKA (reference sequence). This CDR3 comprises 15 residues. The DNA for the CDR3 is TGCAGTGCTAGAGACCCTCTAGCGGGAGTGGCCGAGCAGTACTTC. Translated, it gives CSARDPLAGVAEQYF.

This clonotype was observed at least ten times. The V call is TRBV20-1, the J call TRBJ2-2; 8 bases map to TRBD2. In germline, CDR1 is DFQATT, CDR2 SNEGSKA (reference sequence). V trimming: 0 bases; J trimming: 4 bases; junction bases outside the gene matches: 7. The CDR3 length is 16 residues. CDR3 residues: CSARESGRGITGELFF. The DNA for the CDR3 is TGCAGTGCTAGAGAAAGCGGGAGAGGAATCACCGGGGAGCTGTTTTTT.

This clonotype showed up many times. The rearrangement joins TRBV12-3 or TRBV12-4 to TRBJ2-1; D call uncertain. CDR3 length: 15 residues. Trimming left V 6 bases short and J 1 base short, with 13 bases between. Here the CDR3 reads CASSWLEGSYNEQFF. CDR3 nucleotides: TGTGCCAGCAGCTGGCTAGAAGGGTCCTACAATGAGCAGTTCTTC.